This T cell receptor beta chain was identified in a study of a mutant IDH1 vaccine in newly diagnosed glioma. Study at large: Treated patients comprised about 60% males and approximately 38% females, mean age approximately 42 years.

With respect to this clone: Its antigen remains unknown.

The germline V and J ends were trimmed by 0 bases and 6 bases, with 9 bases remaining between them. The CDR3 contains 13 residues. Germline CDR1 reads GTSNPN; CDR2 reads SVGIG (reference sequence). General observations from the study: Pseudoprogression seemed unrelated to changes in top peripheral T cell clonotypes.

The time point was: baseline, week 1 (first vaccination visit). Treatment denoted: pre-vaccination baseline after standard-of-care therapy. New WHO grade 3 or 4 IDH1-mutant, ATRX-lost astrocytomas were present in all donors. TCRdb's table, derived via immunoSEQ multiplex PCR, lists solely in-frame clones and lacks some. Of 85,000 to 100,000 clones listed, 85% to 90% were seen once; the top ten hold roughly 0.61%. This receptor was taken from a woman in her forties or fifties with glioma. This material consisted of PBMCs, taken from a glioma patient treated with radiotherapy, temozolomide or both. This chain connects TRBV30 to TRBJ1-5; D may be TRBD1 (6 bases). The DNA for the CDR3 is TGTGCCTGGAGTGTCAGGGGCTCTCAGCCCCAGCATTTT. As protein: CAWSVRGSQPQHF. Together with reference TRBV30 and TRBJ1-5, the CDR3 gives the full variable domain: SQTIHQWPATLVQPVGSPLSLECTVEGTSNPNLYWYRQAAGRGLQLLFYSVGIGQISSEVPQNLSASRPQDRQFILSSKKLLLSDSGFYLCAWSVRGSQPQHFGDGTRLSIL.